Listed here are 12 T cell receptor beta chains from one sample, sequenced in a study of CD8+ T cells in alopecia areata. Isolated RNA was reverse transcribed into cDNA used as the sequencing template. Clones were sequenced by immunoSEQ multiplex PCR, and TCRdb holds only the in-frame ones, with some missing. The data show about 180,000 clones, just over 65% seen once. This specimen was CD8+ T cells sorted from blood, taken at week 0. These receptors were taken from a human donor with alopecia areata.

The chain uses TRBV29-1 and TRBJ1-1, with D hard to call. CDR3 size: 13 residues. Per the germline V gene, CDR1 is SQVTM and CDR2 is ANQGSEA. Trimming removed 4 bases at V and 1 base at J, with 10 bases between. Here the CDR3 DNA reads TGCAGCGTTGCAAGGGTCGGGAACACTGAAGCTTTCTTT. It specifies CSVARVGNTEAFF. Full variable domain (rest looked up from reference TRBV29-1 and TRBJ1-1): SAVISQKPSRDICQRGTSLTIQCQVDSQVTMMFWYRQQPGQSLTLIATANQGSEATYESGFVIDKFPISRPNLTFSTLTVSNMSPEDSSIYLCSVARVGNTEAFFGQGTRLTVV.

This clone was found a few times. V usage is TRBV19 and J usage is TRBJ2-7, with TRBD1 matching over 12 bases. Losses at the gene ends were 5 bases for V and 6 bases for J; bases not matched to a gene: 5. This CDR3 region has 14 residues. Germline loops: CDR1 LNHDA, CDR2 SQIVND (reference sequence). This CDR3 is CASSPGQGASEQYF. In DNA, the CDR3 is TGTGCCAGTAGTCCGGGACAGGGGGCGAGCGAGCAGTACTTC.

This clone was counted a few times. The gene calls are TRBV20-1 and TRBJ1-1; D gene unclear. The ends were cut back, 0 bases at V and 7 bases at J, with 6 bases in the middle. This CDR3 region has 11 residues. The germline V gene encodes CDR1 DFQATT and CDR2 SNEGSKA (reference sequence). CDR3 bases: TGCAGTGCTAGAGATTACGTTGAAGCTTTCTTT. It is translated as CSARDYVEAFF.

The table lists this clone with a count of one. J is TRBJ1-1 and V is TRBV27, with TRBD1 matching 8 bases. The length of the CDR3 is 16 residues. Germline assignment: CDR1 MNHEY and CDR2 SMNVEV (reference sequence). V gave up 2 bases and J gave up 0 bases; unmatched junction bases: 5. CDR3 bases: TGTGCCAGCAGTTTAGCCAACAGGGGGATGAACACTGAAGCTTTCTTT. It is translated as CASSLANRGMNTEAFF.

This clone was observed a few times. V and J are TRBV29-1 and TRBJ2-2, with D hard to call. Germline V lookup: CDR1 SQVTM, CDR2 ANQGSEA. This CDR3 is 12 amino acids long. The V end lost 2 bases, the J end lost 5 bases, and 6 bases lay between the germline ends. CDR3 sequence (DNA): TGCAGCGTTGAATTTCGGACCGGGGAGCTGTTTTTT. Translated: CSVEFRTGELFF.

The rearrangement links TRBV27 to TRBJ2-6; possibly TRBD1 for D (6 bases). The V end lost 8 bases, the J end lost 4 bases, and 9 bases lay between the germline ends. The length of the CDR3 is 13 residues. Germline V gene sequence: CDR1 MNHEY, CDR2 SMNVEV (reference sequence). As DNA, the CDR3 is TGTGCCAGCCCAGGGGCCGGGGCCAACGTCCTGACTTTC. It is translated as CASPGAGANVLTF.

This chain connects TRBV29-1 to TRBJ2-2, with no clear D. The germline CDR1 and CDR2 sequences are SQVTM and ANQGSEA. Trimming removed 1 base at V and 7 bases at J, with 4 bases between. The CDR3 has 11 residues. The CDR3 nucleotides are TGCAGCGTTGAAGGGGACGGGGAGCTGTTTTTT. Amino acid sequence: CSVEGDGELFF.

The DNA of the CDR3 is TGTGCCAGCAGCGCATCCGGGACCCAAAGAGAGACCCAGTACTTC. Translating it yields CASSASGTQRETQYF. V and J are TRBV9 and TRBJ2-5, with D tentatively TRBD1 or TRBD2 (5 bases each). This CDR3 region has 15 residues. V gave up 3 bases and J gave up 4 bases, with 16 bases separating them. The germline CDR1 and CDR2 sequences are SGDLS and YYNGEE. Full variable domain (outside the CDR3, taken from reference TRBV9 and TRBJ2-5): DSGVTQTPKHLITATGQRVTLRCSPRSGDLSVYWYQQSLDQGLQFLIQYYNGEERAKGNILERFSAQQFPDLHSELNLSSLELGDSALYFCASSASGTQRETQYFGPGTRLLVL.

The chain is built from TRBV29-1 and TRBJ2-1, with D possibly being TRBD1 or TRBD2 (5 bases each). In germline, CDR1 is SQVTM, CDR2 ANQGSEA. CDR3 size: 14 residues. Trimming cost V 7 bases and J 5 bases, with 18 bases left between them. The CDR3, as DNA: TGCAGCGGCGCAGGGACCCTGCGGGACAATGAGCAGTTCTTC. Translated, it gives CSGAGTLRDNEQFF.

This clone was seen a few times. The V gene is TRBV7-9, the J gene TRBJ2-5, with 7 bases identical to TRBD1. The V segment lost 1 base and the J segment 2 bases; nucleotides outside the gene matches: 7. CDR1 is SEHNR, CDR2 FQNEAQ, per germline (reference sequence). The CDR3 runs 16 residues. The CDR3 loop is CASSLDPGQSQETQYF. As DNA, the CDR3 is TGTGCCAGCAGCTTAGATCCGGGACAGTCACAAGAGACCCAGTACTTC.

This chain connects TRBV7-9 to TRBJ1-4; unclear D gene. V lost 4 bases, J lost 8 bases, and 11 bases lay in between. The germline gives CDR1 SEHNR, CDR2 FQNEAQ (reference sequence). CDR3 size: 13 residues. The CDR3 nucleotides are TGTGCCAGCAGCTCCCCGATGGAGGAAAAACTGTTTTTT. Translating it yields CASSSPMEEKLFF.

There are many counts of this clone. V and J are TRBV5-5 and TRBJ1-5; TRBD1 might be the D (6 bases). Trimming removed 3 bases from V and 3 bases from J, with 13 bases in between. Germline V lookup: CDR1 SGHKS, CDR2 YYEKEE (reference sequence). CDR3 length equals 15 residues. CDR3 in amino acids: CASSWEQGINQPQHF. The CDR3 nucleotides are TGTGCCAGCAGCTGGGAACAGGGAATCAATCAGCCCCAGCATTTT.